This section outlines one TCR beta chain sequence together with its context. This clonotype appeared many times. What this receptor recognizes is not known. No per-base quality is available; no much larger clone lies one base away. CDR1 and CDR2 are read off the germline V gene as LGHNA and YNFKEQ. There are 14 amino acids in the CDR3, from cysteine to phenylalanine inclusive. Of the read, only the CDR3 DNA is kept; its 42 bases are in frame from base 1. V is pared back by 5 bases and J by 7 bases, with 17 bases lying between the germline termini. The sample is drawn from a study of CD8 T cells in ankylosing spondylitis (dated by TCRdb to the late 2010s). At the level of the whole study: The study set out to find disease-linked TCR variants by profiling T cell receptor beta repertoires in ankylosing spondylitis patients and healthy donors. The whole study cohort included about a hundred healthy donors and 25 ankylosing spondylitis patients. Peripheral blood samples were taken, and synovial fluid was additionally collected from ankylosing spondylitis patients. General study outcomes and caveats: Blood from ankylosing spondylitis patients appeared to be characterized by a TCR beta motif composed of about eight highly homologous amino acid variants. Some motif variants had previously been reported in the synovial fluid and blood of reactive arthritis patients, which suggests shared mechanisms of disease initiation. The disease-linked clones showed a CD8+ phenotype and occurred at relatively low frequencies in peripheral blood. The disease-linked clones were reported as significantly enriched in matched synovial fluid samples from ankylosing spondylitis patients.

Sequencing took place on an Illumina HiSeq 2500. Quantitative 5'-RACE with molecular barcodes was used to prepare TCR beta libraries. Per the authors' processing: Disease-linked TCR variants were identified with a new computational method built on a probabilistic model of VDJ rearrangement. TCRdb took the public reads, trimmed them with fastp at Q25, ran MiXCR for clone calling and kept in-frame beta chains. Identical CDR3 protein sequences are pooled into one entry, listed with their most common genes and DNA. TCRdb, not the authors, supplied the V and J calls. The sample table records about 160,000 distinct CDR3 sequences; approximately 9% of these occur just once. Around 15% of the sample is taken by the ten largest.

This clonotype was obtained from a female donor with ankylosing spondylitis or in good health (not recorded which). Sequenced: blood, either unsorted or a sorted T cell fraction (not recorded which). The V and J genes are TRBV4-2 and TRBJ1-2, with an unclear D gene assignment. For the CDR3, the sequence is CASSDLEALSGYTF. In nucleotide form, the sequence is TGTGCCAGCAGCGACCTTGAGGCGTTATCTGGCTACACCTTC.